Below are 28 T cell receptor beta chains sequenced from a single sample in a study of prognosis after radiotherapy for stage I lung cancer (dated by TCRdb to the early 2020s). Sequencing used an Illumina HiSeq 3000. The TCR beta CDR3 region was amplified from genomic DNA by two rounds of multiplex PCR. The first PCR round used primers specific to each TRBV and TRBJ gene, and the primer sequences were filed in Chinese patent CN105087789A. TCRdb trimmed public reads at Q25 via fastp, called clones via MiXCR and kept in-frame beta chains. Merged by CDR3 protein, the rows form single entries marked with the most common genes and DNA. Here the sample has approximately 17,000 distinct CDR3 sequences; approximately 30% occur a single time. Of the sample, under 40% falls within the top ten clones. The sample consisted of PBMCs, taken before or after stereotactic body radiation therapy (not recorded which). Receptor source: a donor aged 50 or older with non-small cell lung cancer.

This clonotype was observed many times. The rearrangement links TRBV4-1 to TRBJ1-5, with D possibly matching TRBD1 (5 bases). Germline assignment: CDR1 MGHRA and CDR2 YSYEKL. V was cut by 1 base and J by 5 bases, with 15 bases left in between. The CDR3 length is 16 residues. Here the CDR3 DNA reads TGCGCCAGCAGCCAAGTAATGGGGACGCGAGATCAGCCCCAGCATTTT. Translation gives CASSQVMGTRDQPQHF.

This chain connects TRBV7-2 to TRBJ2-5, with D possibly being TRBD1 or TRBD2 (5 bases each). V lost 5 bases and J 8 bases, leaving 18 bases between the germline ends. Germline V CDR1 and CDR2: SGHTA, FQGNSA. The CDR3 contains 14 residues. CDR3 sequence (DNA): TGTGCCAGCAGCCCGGGGCTACCCGTGGATACCCAGTACTTC. Protein product: CASSPGLPVDTQYF.

This clonotype is medium-sized (0.01 to 0.1%) within its sample. The genes are TRBV5-1 and TRBJ2-3; 12 bases are a match to TRBD2. This CDR3 has 19 residues. The V gene end was trimmed by 3 bases and the J gene end by 1 base; junction bases not matched to a gene: 12. Germline V gene lookup returns CDR1 SGHRS and CDR2 YFSETQ. The CDR3 sequence: CASSYRTSGKGAGTDTQYF. The CDR3 nucleotides read TGCGCCAGCAGCTACAGGACTAGCGGGAAGGGTGCGGGCACAGATACGCAGTATTTT.

This clonotype appeared many times. The chain is built from TRBV30 and TRBJ2-7; the D is unclear. CDR3 length: 13 amino acids. The V end lost 0 bases, the J end lost 7 bases, and 13 bases lay between the germline ends. Germline V gene sequence: CDR1 GTSNPN, CDR2 SVGIG (reference sequence). This CDR3 is CAWSVEGKREQYF. CDR3 nucleotides: TGTGCCTGGAGTGTTGAAGGGAAGCGAGAGCAGTACTTC.

The sample holds many counts of this clonotype. The chain couples TRBV20-1 to TRBJ2-3; 12 bases line up with TRBD2. The CDR3 length is 14 residues. J gave up 5 bases and V 6 bases, and 6 bases lay outside the gene matches. Germline values: CDR1 DFQATT, CDR2 SNEGSKA (reference sequence). The CDR3 loop reads CSARLAGEGDTQYF. As DNA, the CDR3 is TGCAGTGCCAGACTAGCGGGAGAGGGAGATACGCAGTATTTT.

The V and J genes are TRBV9 and TRBJ2-2; 7 bases are a match to TRBD2. V dropped 0 bases and J dropped 5; count of bases not matched to a gene: 10. CDR3 length: 17 amino acids. Germline values: CDR1 SGDLS, CDR2 YYNGEE. The CDR3: CASSVGGGRGKTGELFF. The CDR3 nucleotides are TGTGCCAGCAGCGTAGGTGGCGGGAGAGGCAAAACCGGGGAGCTGTTTTTT.

This clonotype appeared a few times. This chain connects TRBV5-4 to TRBJ2-3; D is perhaps TRBD1 or TRBD2 (5 bases each). Deletions cut 3 bases from V and 6 bases from J, with 8 bases between. The germline CDR1 and CDR2 sequences are SGHNT and YYREEE (reference sequence). This CDR3 spans 12 amino acids. CDR3 DNA: TGTGCCAGCAGCTGGGACGATGATACGCAGTATTTT. It translates to CASSWDDDTQYF.

Concerning this clonotype: A far larger clone is one base from this, pointing to a likely read error. The V call is TRBV6-8, the J call TRBJ1-6; TRBD1 might be the D (6 bases). This CDR3 is built from 12 residues. Germline values: CDR1 MNHGY, CDR2 SAAAGT. DNA for the CDR3: TGTGCCAGCAGTTCAGGACAGTCACCCCTCAACTTT. This translates into CASSSGQSPLNF.

This clonotype occurred many times. The chain uses TRBV29-1 and TRBJ2-5; 7 bases agree with TRBD2. V lost 3 bases to trimming and J lost 4 bases; unmatched junction nucleotides: 2. The CDR3 length is 12 residues. The V gene's germline CDR1 is SQVTM and CDR2 ANQGSEA. The CDR3 bases are TGCAGCGTTGATCAGCGGGGAGAGACCCAGTACTTC. It encodes CSVDQRGETQYF.

This clonotype was counted at least ten times. The chain combines TRBV30 with TRBJ2-3; no definite D call. CDR3 length: 11 amino acids. The V end was cut by 5 bases, the J end by 3 bases, with 6 bases between. Germline V gene sequence: CDR1 GTSNPN, CDR2 SVGIG (reference sequence). The CDR3: CAWALTDTQYF. CDR3 DNA: TGTGCCTGGGCACTAACAGATACGCAGTATTTT.

Many counts were recorded for this clonotype. The chain couples TRBV20-1 to TRBJ1-1; D possibly corresponds to TRBD1 (5 bases). From germline, CDR1 is DFQATT and CDR2 SNEGSKA (reference sequence). This CDR3 is built from 13 residues. V was cut by 1 base and J by 5 bases, with 11 bases left in between. In DNA form, the CDR3 reads TGCAGTGCTAGAGTTAGGGGTTTGACTGAAGCTTTCTTT. Translation: CSARVRGLTEAFF.

Concerning this clonotype: A far larger clone is just one base off, so this is likely a read error. This chain connects TRBV6-1 to TRBJ2-1, with D perhaps TRBD1 (5 bases). Trimming removed 10 bases from V and 6 bases from J, with 16 bases in between. Germline V lookup: CDR1 MNHNS, CDR2 SASEGT. This CDR3 is built from 13 residues. For the CDR3, the DNA is TGTGCCATCAGGCAAGGGGTGGGCAATGAGCAGTTCTTC. Its protein product is CAIRQGVGNEQFF.

This clonotype was detected many times. The rearrangement joins TRBV7-2 to TRBJ2-5; 15 bases are shared with TRBD2. Germline CDR1 and CDR2: SGHTA and FQGNSA. This CDR3 has 16 residues. The V and J ends lost 4 bases and 6 bases, in that order; junction bases with no gene match: 6. This chain's CDR3 is CASSSGLAGGGKTQYF. The CDR3 DNA reads TGTGCCAGCAGCTCGGGACTAGCGGGAGGCGGCAAGACCCAGTACTTC.

This clonotype was seen ten or more times. The chain joins TRBV7-3 to TRBJ2-2, with TRBD1 as a possible D gene (6 bases). This CDR3 is 17 amino acids long. Germline CDR1 is SGHTA and CDR2 is FQGTGA. Trimming cost V 5 bases and J 0 bases, with 16 bases left between them. CDR3 nucleotides: TGTGCCAGCAGCACCAGGGCCGGGACAACGAACACCGGGGAGCTGTTTTTT. Protein product: CASSTRAGTTNTGELFF.

This chain joins TRBV7-9 and TRBJ2-7, with unresolved D. The V end was cut by 2 bases, the J end by 6 bases, with 14 bases between. The CDR3 extends over 14 amino acids. CDR1 and CDR2 (germline): SEHNR, FQNEAQ (reference sequence). CDR3 sequence: CASSLSLSAPEQYF. CDR3 bases: TGTGCCAGCAGCTTATCTTTGTCAGCGCCCGAGCAGTACTTC.

This clonotype has at least ten counts. A clone one base away is much larger, so this may be a read error. The V call is TRBV7-9, the J call TRBJ2-7; a weak D match, TRBD2 (6 bases). CDR3 length: 14 residues. Germline values: CDR1 SEHNR, CDR2 FQNEAQ (reference sequence). V lost 1 base and J lost 2, with 9 bases in between. CDR3 amino acids: CASSLGGGAYEQYF. As DNA, the CDR3 is TGTGCCAGCAGCTTAGGGGGCGGGGCCTACGAGCAGTACTTC.

The CDR3 loop reads CASSLTGGNEQYF. Here the CDR3 DNA reads TGTGCCAGCAGCTTGACAGGGGGCAACGAGCAGTACTTC. The gene calls are TRBV7-8 and TRBJ2-7; TRBD1 matches at 10 bases. V was pared by 3 bases and J by 5 bases, with 1 base of the junction left unmatched. Germline V lookup: CDR1 SGHVS, CDR2 FQNEAQ. There are 13 residues in the CDR3.

About this clonotype itself: A read error may produce the germline difference seen at one junction end. The rearrangement joins TRBV5-6 to TRBJ2-7; D assignment may be TRBD1 or TRBD2 (5 bases each). Per germline, CDR1 SGHDT and CDR2 YYEEEE. The CDR3 spans 18 residues. CDR3 DNA: TGTTCCAGCAGCTTAGGCGTAAGCCCGGGACGGATCTCCTACGAGCAGTACTTC. Its protein is CSSSLGVSPGRISYEQYF. Drawing the rest from reference TRBV5-6 and TRBJ2-7, the complete variable domain is DAGVTQSPTHLIKTRGQQVTLRCSPKSGHDTVSWYQQALGQGPQFIFQYYEEEERQRGNFPDRFSGHQFPNYSSELNVNALLLGDSALYLCSSSLGVSPGRISYEQYFGPGTRLTVT.

This clonotype is labeled as medium-sized. V and J are TRBV27 and TRBJ1-2; D unclear. The V gene lost 5 bases and the J gene lost 3 bases, with 16 bases spanning the gap. The CDR3 length is 15 residues. CDR1 MNHEY and CDR2 SMNVEV come from the germline V gene (reference sequence). The CDR3 bases are TGTGCCAGCAGTCCCGGGGTCGGGGATCACTATGGCTACACCTTC. Its translation is CASSPGVGDHYGYTF.

Ten or more counts support this clonotype. The rearrangement links TRBV20-1 to TRBJ2-1; maybe TRBD2 (5 bases). Between the trimmed V and J ends, which lost 0 bases and 6 bases, there was a span of 27 bases. This CDR3 has 19 amino acids. Germline CDR1 reads DFQATT; CDR2 reads SNEGSKA (reference sequence). The CDR3 here is CSARDPPPGKEMGSNEQFF. As DNA, the CDR3 is TGCAGTGCTAGAGATCCCCCCCCCGGGAAAGAAATGGGGTCCAATGAGCAGTTCTTC.

This clonotype came up many times. The rearrangement links TRBV14 to TRBJ2-3, with TRBD1 matching 7 bases. This CDR3 contains 16 residues. J was trimmed by 3 bases and V by 4 bases; bases with no gene match: 10. Per germline, CDR1 SGHDN and CDR2 FVKESK. CDR3 protein: CASSRLSDRPTDTQYF. The CDR3 nucleotides are TGTGCCAGCAGCCGGCTTTCGGACAGGCCTACAGATACGCAGTATTTT. The entire variable domain, with the rest obtained from reference TRBV14 and TRBJ2-3, is as follows: EAGVTQFPSHSVIEKGQTVTLRCDPISGHDNLYWYRRVMGKEIKFLLHFVKESKQDESGMPNNRFLAERTGGTYSTLKVQPAELEDSGVYFCASSRLSDRPTDTQYFGPGTRLTVL.

Remarks on this clonotype: A far larger clone is only one base removed, so a read error is likely. This chain uses TRBV6-9 with TRBJ2-1; a possible D gene is TRBD1 (6 bases). This CDR3 is built from 14 residues. In germline, CDR1 is MNHGY, CDR2 SVAAGI. CDR3 bases: TGTGCCAGCAGTCCCGGGACACCCCGCGATGAGCGGTTCTTC. This translates into CASSPGTPRDERFF.

In its sample, this clonotype was seen many times. The rearrangement uses TRBV7-2 and TRBJ1-5; no clear D gene. The CDR3 sequence is 15 residues long. Germline V gene sequence: CDR1 SGHTA, CDR2 FQGNSA. The V gene lost 1 base and the J gene lost 11 bases, with 18 bases spanning the gap. CDR3 amino acids: CASSLDVGGGRAQHF. The DNA for the CDR3 is TGTGCCAGCAGCTTAGATGTAGGCGGTGGACGGGCCCAGCATTTT.

This clonotype was recorded at least ten times. The V call is TRBV20-1, the J call TRBJ2-3; TRBD2 is a possible D gene (5 bases). The germline V and J ends were trimmed by 0 bases and 0 bases, with 10 bases remaining between them. Germline values: CDR1 DFQATT, CDR2 SNEGSKA (reference sequence). CDR3 length: 15 amino acids. The CDR3 DNA reads TGCAGTGCTAGAGAGGAGCGGATAAGCACAGATACGCAGTATTTT. This codes for CSAREERISTDTQYF.

Comments on this clonotype: One end of the junction does not line up with germline, which may come from a read error. The chain carries TRBV12-3 or TRBV12-4 and TRBJ2-1; 10 nucleotides align to TRBD2. The CDR3 consists of 14 residues. Here the CDR3 reads CAGSLGSGLAKQFF. The CDR3 bases are TGTGCCGGCAGTTTAGGCTCGGGACTAGCGAAGCAGTTCTTC.

This clonotype turned up a few times. The chain carries TRBV4-1 and TRBJ2-5; no firm D call. Between the trimmed V and J ends, which lost 3 bases and 6 bases, there was a span of 14 bases. Germline CDR1 MGHRA, CDR2 YSYEKL. CDR3 length: 14 residues. In nucleotides, the CDR3 is TGCGCCAGCAGCCAGGCCCCCAATGAGAAGACCCAGTACTTC. Protein sequence: CASSQAPNEKTQYF.

This clonotype was detected many times. The J gene is TRBJ1-2, the V gene TRBV12-3 or TRBV12-4; tentative D call: TRBD1 (5 bases). V lost 3 bases and J 3 bases, leaving 14 bases between the germline ends. There are 15 residues in the CDR3. CDR3 sequence (DNA): TGTGCCAGCAGTTTTGCCGGGGGGGTCTACTATGGCTACACCTTC. Its translation: CASSFAGGVYYGYTF.

The genes are TRBV6-1 and TRBJ2-7; 9 bases fit TRBD2. CDR3 length: 14 amino acids. The germline V gene encodes CDR1 MNHNS and CDR2 SASEGT. The CDR3, as DNA: TGTACCGGCAGTAGGACTAGCGTCTCCTACGAGCAGTACTTC. Translated: CTGSRTSVSYEQYF.